This T cell receptor beta chain was captured in a study of regulatory T cells in long-lasting Graves disease. Study findings and constraints: TRBV28 was favored in persistent disease, as were TRBJ1-2 and TRBJ2-5.

Time point in this sample: newly diagnosed GD, antithyroid drugs for less than 3 months. Preparation of the TCR library used RNA extracted from PBMCs. Trimming pared 6 bases from V and 6 bases from J, leaving 17 bases between. This CDR3 is 14 amino acids long. Arm-PCR with iRepertoire HTBI primers amplified the CDR3 regions for these TCR beta libraries. Each CDR3 protein gets one entry after TCRdb re-called the multiplex PCR reads with MiXCR. The table has a few hundred thousand distinct CDR3 sequences, roughly 13% seen once; the top ten hold roughly 9.7%. This clonotype was detected ten times or more. The antigen is unknown. These records were also assigned to another study, of T cells in Graves' hyperthyroidism and ophthalmopathy. This second study notes: Clinical symptoms, serum thyroxine, TRAb, thyroid ultrasound and orbital computed tomography established diagnosis. Most clonotypes that expanded in the thyroid above 0.001 also showed up in blood.

The source material was peripheral blood mononuclear cells (PBMCs), sampled at new diagnosis, from a patient treated with antithyroid drugs. The receptor was derived from a man aged 25 to 40 with Graves disease. This rearrangement joins TRBV12-3 or TRBV12-4 to TRBJ1-1; tentative D call: TRBD1 (6 bases). CDR3: CASSIRGGGPEAFF. CDR3 DNA sequence: TGTGCCAGCAGCATAAGGGGTGGGGGCCCTGAAGCTTTCTTT.